The 25 T cell receptor beta chains below come from one sample, sequenced in a study of T cells in Graves' hyperthyroidism and ophthalmopathy. Researchers amplified the TCR beta CDR3 regions from RNA transcripts. TCR CDR3 regions were first amplified by RT-PCR with HTBI primers. TCRdb reprocessed the multiplex PCR reads with MiXCR, giving one entry per CDR3 protein. The data hold about 700,000 distinct CDR3 sequences, with roughly 46% observed a single time. The specimen was peripheral blood or thyroid tissue (not recorded which). The receptors derive from an adult man with Graves' disease, either hyperthyroidism or ophthalmopathy (not recorded which).

The CDR3 DNA reads TGTGCCAGCATATCCCCGGACAGATCCTACGAGCAGTACTTC. This gives the protein CASISPDRSYEQYF. The chain employs TRBV6-6 and TRBJ2-7; D possibly corresponds to TRBD1 (6 bases). CDR1 is MNHNY, CDR2 SVGAGI, per germline (reference sequence). The CDR3 sequence is 14 residues long. With 7 bases removed from V and 1 base from J, the gap between germline ends came to 14 bases.

There are a few counts of this clonotype. The V and J genes are TRBV2 and TRBJ1-6; 7 positions match TRBD1. Germline-derived CDR1 and CDR2 are SNHLY and FYNNEI. V lost 6 bases, J lost 7 bases, and 12 bases stayed unmatched. The CDR3 has 16 amino acids. The CDR3 DNA follows: TGTGCCAGCAGCTCCCGGAGGCAGGGGGGAAATTCACCCCTCCACTTT. Translating gives CASSSRRQGGNSPLHF.

This CDR3 reads CASSYSTGGPYEHF. The CDR3 DNA follows: TGTGCCAGCAGTTACTCGACTGGAGGGCCCTACGAGCATTTT. The chain joins TRBV7-2 to TRBJ1-5; D ambiguous. The CDR3 sequence is 14 residues long. V lost 6 bases to trimming and J lost 14 bases, with 23 bases between them. Germline CDR1 SGHTA, CDR2 FQGNSA.

Comment on this clonotype: This may arise from a read error, as a much more abundant clone is one base away. The conserved phenylalanine or tryptophan is not found at the CDR3 terminus, so this likely reflects a read error. The chain links TRBV2 to TRBJ2-7; D gene unclear. The CDR3 is made up of 9 amino acids. Germline assignment: CDR1 SNHLY and CDR2 FYNNEI. V was shortened by 0 bases and J by 9 bases, with 0 bases between the two germline ends. For the CDR3, the DNA is TGTGCCAGCAGTGAAGCGCAGTACCTC. Amino acid sequence: CASSEAQYL.

The genes are TRBV19 and TRBJ1-4, with TRBD1 matching over 7 bases. The CDR3 totals 15 residues. V dropped 6 bases and J dropped 7; count of bases not matched to a gene: 11. Germline-derived CDR1 and CDR2 are LNHDA and SQIVND (reference sequence). CDR3 sequence reads: CASSPLSQGGEKLFF. As DNA, the CDR3 is TGTGCCAGTAGCCCCCTCTCTCAGGGGGGTGAAAAACTGTTTTTT.

The CDR3 nucleotides are TGTGCCAGCAGCCCGCCGGCAGGTTTCGGGGAGCTGTTTTTT. The encoded protein is CASSPPAGFGELFF. This sequence joins TRBV7-9 and TRBJ2-2; no reliable D call. The V end was cut by 5 bases, the J end by 7 bases, with 14 bases between. Germline V gene lookup returns CDR1 SEHNR and CDR2 FQNEAQ (reference sequence). This CDR3 spans 14 amino acids.

This clonotype was found many times. The chain combines TRBV24-1 with TRBJ2-2, with D maybe TRBD1 (5 bases). The V end lost 5 bases, the J end lost 3 bases, and 15 bases lay between the germline ends. The CDR3 is made up of 16 amino acids. Per the germline V gene, CDR1 is KGHDR and CDR2 is SFDVKD. The DNA for the CDR3 is TGTGCCACCAGTGGTCGACAGTTCCCGGACACCGGGGAGCTGTTTTTT. Protein product: CATSGRQFPDTGELFF.

The genes are TRBV7-2 and TRBJ1-6; no clear D gene. Germline loops: CDR1 SGHTA, CDR2 FQGNSA. V lost 4 bases, J lost 5 bases, and 18 bases lay in between. The CDR3 contains 17 residues. As DNA, the CDR3 is TGTGCCAGCAGCTCCCCCCAAGGCGGGTCGAATAATTCACCCCTCCACTTT. Its protein product is CASSSPQGGSNNSPLHF.

Notes on this clonotype: An end of the junction differs from the germline gene, which may be a read error. The chain joins TRBV10-3 to TRBJ1-3; 8 bases are shared with TRBD1. CDR1 and CDR2 from the germline V gene are ENHRY and SYGVKD. The CDR3 consists of 18 residues. The DNA of the CDR3 is TGTGCCAGCAGTGAAGACGGGTGGACAGGGTTTTCTGGAAACACCATATATTTT. It specifies CASSEDGWTGFSGNTIYF.

This clonotype was counted many times. The rearrangement uses TRBV5-4 and TRBJ1-6, with D possibly matching TRBD1 (6 bases). V was cut by 0 bases and J by 7 bases, with 11 bases left in between. The germline V gene encodes CDR1 SGHNT and CDR2 YYREEE (reference sequence). The CDR3 spans 15 residues. This CDR3 is CASSLGQGMNSPLHF. In DNA form, the CDR3 reads TGTGCCAGCAGCTTGGGGCAGGGGATGAATTCACCCCTCCACTTT. Looking up the rest from reference TRBV5-4 and TRBJ1-6 gives the full variable domain: ETGVTQSPTHLIKTRGQQVTLRCSSQSGHNTVSWYQQALGQGPQFIFQYYREEENGRGNFPPRFSGLQFPNYSSELNVNALELDDSALYLCASSLGQGMNSPLHFGNGTRLTVT.

This clonotype was recorded at least ten times. J is TRBJ1-6 and V is TRBV4-1; 7 nucleotides agree with TRBD1. CDR1 is MGHRA and CDR2 is YSYEKL in the germline V gene. This CDR3 contains 15 residues. V was pared by 3 bases and J by 7 bases, with 6 bases of the junction left unmatched. This CDR3 reads CASSQRQGQNSPLHF. CDR3 in DNA: TGCGCCAGCAGCCAGCGACAGGGACAAAATTCACCCCTCCACTTT.

The chain combines TRBV7-6 with TRBJ1-2; perhaps TRBD1 as D (6 bases). The CDR3 totals 14 residues. Germline lookup yields CDR1 SGHVS and CDR2 FNYEAQ. V was trimmed by 1 base and J by 8 bases, leaving 14 bases between them. DNA for the CDR3: TGTGCCAGCAGCTTAGGTGGGGGGGCTGAGGGCTACACCTTC. Protein: CASSLGGGAEGYTF.

This clonotype has more than one count but fewer than ten. V and J are TRBV7-3 and TRBJ2-7, with D possibly being TRBD2 (6 bases). Between the trimmed V and J ends, which lost 5 bases and 2 bases, there was a span of 16 bases. CDR3 length equals 15 residues. The germline CDR1 and CDR2 sequences are SGHTA and FQGTGA. The CDR3 here is CASSQERASAYEQYF. CDR3 bases: TGTGCCAGCAGCCAAGAGCGGGCTAGCGCCTACGAGCAGTACTTC.

The chain has TRBV19 and TRBJ1-1; 12 nucleotides line up with TRBD1. CDR1 is LNHDA and CDR2 is SQIVND in the germline V gene (reference sequence). V was pared by 1 base and J by 5 bases, with 11 bases of the junction left unmatched. CDR3 length equals 18 residues. The CDR3 protein is CASSIGYRDRGLGTEAFF. The CDR3 DNA reads as TGTGCCAGTAGTATAGGATACCGGGACAGGGGGCTGGGGACTGAAGCTTTCTTT.

With regard to this clonotype: With a much larger clone just one base away, this may be a read error. This rearrangement joins TRBV7-9 to TRBJ2-5, with TRBD1 as a possible D gene (5 bases). V was clipped by 0 bases and J by 3 bases, with 8 bases between them. There are 14 residues in the CDR3. The germline V gene encodes CDR1 SEHNR and CDR2 FQNEAQ (reference sequence). This chain's CDR3 is CASSLAATEETQYF. The CDR3 DNA reads TGTGCCAGCAGCTTAGCGGCGACAGAAGAGACCCAGTACTTC.

This clonotype was counted at least ten times. The J gene is TRBJ1-2, the V gene TRBV10-3; D might be TRBD1 (5 bases). Deletions cut 0 bases from V and 9 bases from J, with 14 bases between. In germline, CDR1 is ENHRY, CDR2 SYGVKD. CDR3 length: 14 amino acids. The CDR3 spells CAISESRAGPSYTF. CDR3 nucleotide sequence: TGTGCCATCAGTGAGTCGAGGGCAGGGCCGAGCTACACCTTC.

This clonotype appeared many times. The chain carries TRBV15 and TRBJ1-5; D is unresolved. The germline V and J ends were trimmed by 0 bases and 10 bases, with 13 bases remaining between them. The CDR3 has 14 amino acids. The germline V gene has CDR1 LNHNV and CDR2 YYDKDF (reference sequence). The CDR3 region has the DNA TGTGCCACCAGCAGAGAGCGGGAGATCATACCCCAGCATTTT. It yields the protein CATSREREIIPQHF.

This clonotype was picked up a small number of times. The rearrangement joins TRBV2 to TRBJ2-2, with 8 bases lining up with TRBD1. The CDR3 covers 15 residues. Germline V lookup: CDR1 SNHLY, CDR2 FYNNEI. After removal of 1 base from V and 3 bases from J, the junction contained 1 base not matched to a gene. The CDR3 is CASSEGTGYTGELFF. Here the CDR3 DNA reads TGTGCCAGCAGTGAAGGGACAGGGTACACCGGGGAGCTGTTTTTT.

The V gene is TRBV7-9, the J gene TRBJ1-1; D is ambiguous. Trimming removed 2 bases at V and 0 bases at J, with 19 bases between. From germline, CDR1 is SEHNR and CDR2 FQNEAQ (reference sequence). The CDR3 runs 18 residues. In DNA form, the CDR3 reads TGTGCCAGCAGCTTAACTTTGCAGCCGGCAACCATGAACACTGAAGCTTTCTTT. Amino acid sequence: CASSLTLQPATMNTEAFF. Together with reference TRBV7-9 and TRBJ1-1, the CDR3 gives the full variable domain: DTGVSQNPRHKITKRGQNVTFRCDPISEHNRLYWYRQTLGQGPEFLTYFQNEAQLEKSRLLSDRFSAERPKGSFSTLEIQRTEQGDSAMYLCASSLTLQPATMNTEAFFGQGTRLTVV.

J is TRBJ1-5 and V is TRBV12-3 or TRBV12-4; D gene unclear. V gave up 5 bases and J gave up 3 bases, with 14 bases separating them. The length of the CDR3 is 15 residues. CDR3 sequence reads: CASSMFRTNNQPQHF. CDR3 nucleotides: TGTGCCAGCAGTATGTTCCGGACTAACAATCAGCCCCAGCATTTT.

The chain recombines TRBV2 with TRBJ2-7; D possibly corresponds to TRBD2 (5 bases). The CDR3 extends over 16 amino acids. V was pared by 0 bases and J by 3 bases, with 15 bases between. Germline V lookup: CDR1 SNHLY, CDR2 FYNNEI. CDR3 residues: CASSEALSSLHYEQYF. CDR3 nucleotides: TGTGCCAGCAGTGAAGCGCTTTCTAGCCTACACTACGAGCAGTACTTC.

J is TRBJ2-7 and V is TRBV11-2, with D possibly matching TRBD1 (6 bases). The CDR3 length is 14 residues. Per germline, CDR1 SGHAT and CDR2 FQNNGV. V was cut by 2 bases and J by 2 bases, with 10 bases left in between. The CDR3 is CASSLIQGTYEQYF. In DNA form, the CDR3 reads TGTGCCAGCAGCTTAATTCAGGGGACCTACGAGCAGTACTTC.

This chain joins TRBV20-1 and TRBJ1-5, with D possibly being TRBD1 (5 bases). CDR3 length equals 15 residues. Germline V gives CDR1 DFQATT, CDR2 SNEGSKA (reference sequence). Trimming removed 0 bases at V and 2 bases at J, with 11 bases between. CDR3 sequence (DNA): TGCAGTGCTAGAGATCCCGGGGCGCGCAATCAGCCCCAGCATTTT. Residues: CSARDPGARNQPQHF.

CDR3 amino acids: CASSEALLGTWNEKLFF. CDR3 coding DNA: TGTGCCAGCAGTGAAGCGCTTCTTGGGACGTGGAATGAAAAACTGTTTTTT. The gene calls are TRBV6-1 and TRBJ1-4; D possibly corresponds to TRBD1 (5 bases). From germline, CDR1 is MNHNS and CDR2 SASEGT. The CDR3 is 17 amino acids. Between the trimmed V and J ends, which lost 0 bases and 5 bases, there was a span of 16 bases.

In its sample, this clonotype was seen once. The V and J genes are TRBV25-1 and TRBJ2-7, with D perhaps given as TRBD1 or TRBD2 (5 bases each). CDR1 and CDR2 (germline): MGHDK, SYGVNS. The CDR3 totals 15 residues. V lost 5 bases to trimming and J lost 3 bases, with 17 bases between them. The DNA for the CDR3 is TGTGCCAGCAGTTACCCGGGACCGAGGGGCTACGAGCAGTACTTC. Its protein is CASSYPGPRGYEQYF.